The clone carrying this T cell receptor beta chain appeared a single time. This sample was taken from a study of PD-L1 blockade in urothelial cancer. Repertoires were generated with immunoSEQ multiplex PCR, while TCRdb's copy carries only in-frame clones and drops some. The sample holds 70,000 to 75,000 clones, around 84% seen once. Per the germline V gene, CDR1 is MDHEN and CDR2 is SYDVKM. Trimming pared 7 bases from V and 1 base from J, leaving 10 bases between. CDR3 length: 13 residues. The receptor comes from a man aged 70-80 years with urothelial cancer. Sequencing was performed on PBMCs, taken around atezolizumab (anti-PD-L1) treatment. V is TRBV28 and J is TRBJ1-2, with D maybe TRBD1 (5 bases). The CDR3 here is CASIRDYNYGYTF. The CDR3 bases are TGTGCCAGCATCCGGGACTATAACTATGGCTACACCTTC.